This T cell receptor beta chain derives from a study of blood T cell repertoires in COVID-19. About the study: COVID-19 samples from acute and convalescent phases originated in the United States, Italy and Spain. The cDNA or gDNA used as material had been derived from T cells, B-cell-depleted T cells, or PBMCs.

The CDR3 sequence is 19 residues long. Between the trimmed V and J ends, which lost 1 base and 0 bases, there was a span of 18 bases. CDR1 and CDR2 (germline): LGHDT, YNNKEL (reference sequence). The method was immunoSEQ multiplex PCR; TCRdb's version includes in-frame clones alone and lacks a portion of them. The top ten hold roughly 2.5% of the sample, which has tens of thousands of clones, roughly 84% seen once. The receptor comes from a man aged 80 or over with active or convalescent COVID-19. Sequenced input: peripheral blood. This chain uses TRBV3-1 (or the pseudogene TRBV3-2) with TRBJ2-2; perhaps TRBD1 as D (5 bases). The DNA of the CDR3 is TGTGCCAGCAGCCAAGCTAAACCCTCGACAGCCGCGAACACCGGGGAGCTGTTTTTT. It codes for CASSQAKPSTAANTGELFF.